The rows below give T cell receptor beta chains drawn from one sample of a study of blood T cell repertoires in COVID-19. Profiled with immunoSEQ multiplex PCR; TCRdb holds only in-frame clones, not every one. The sample has around 300,000 clones; around 87% are singletons. Sequencing input: peripheral blood. The origin of the receptors is a man aged 18 to 29 with active or convalescent COVID-19. Each CDR3 is given with its conserved first and last residue. Each record gives: V gene, clone size, J gene, D gene, CDR3 DNA, CDR3 protein. D genes are given only for firm matches. Some rows mark clone size as missing; the rest say once, few, many or name a class of expanded clone.

>TRBV18|once|TRBJ2-5|TRBD2
TGTGCCAGCTCACCCGAGCTAGCGGGAGGTGTCAAGACCCAGTACTTC
CASSPELAGGVKTQYF
>TRBV7-9|-|TRBJ1-4|-
TGTGCCAGCAGCTCTCTGGCAAGGGGTGCAACTAATGAAAAACTGTTTTTT
CASSSLARGATNEKLFF
>TRBV19|-|TRBJ1-1|TRBD1
TGTGCCAGTAGTCGACAGGGGGCTATACCTGAAGCTTTCTTT
CASSRQGAIPEAFF
>TRBV5-6|-|TRBJ2-4|-
TGTGCCAGCAGCTTGGAAGGGGCTAACATTCAGTACTTC
CASSLEGANIQYF
>TRBV28|-|TRBJ2-7|-
TGTGCCAGCAGTCGCGGCGGGACAGCCTTTACCTACGAGCAGTACTTC
CASSRGGTAFTYEQYF
>TRBV5-1|-|TRBJ1-1|-
TGCGCCAGCAGCTTGGGTCCAGGGTGGGGCACTGAAGCTTTCTTT
CASSLGPGWGTEAFF
>TRBV6-5|-|TRBJ2-7|-
TGTGCCAGCAGTCGGGGAGTCCACGAGCAGTACTTC
CASSRGVHEQYF
>TRBV10-2|-|TRBJ2-1|TRBD2
TGCGCCGGGGCCTCTAGCGGGGACAATGAGCAGTTCTTC
CAGASSGDNEQFF
>TRBV29-1|once|TRBJ2-3|-
TGCAGCGTTGAAAGGGCGGGGAGCACAGATACGCAGTATTTT
CSVERAGSTDTQYF
>TRBV4-1|-|TRBJ1-2|-
TGCGCCAGCAGCCAAAACACTATGGACACCTCGCCCGGCTACACCTTC
CASSQNTMDTSPGYTF
>TRBV9|-|TRBJ2-5|-
TGTGCCAGCAGCGTAGCGGGGGACGGTCGGAAGACCCAGTACTTC
CASSVAGDGRKTQYF
>TRBV27|-|TRBJ2-2|TRBD1
TGTGCCAGCAGCCTGGGACAGGGGACCGGGGAGCTGTTTTTT
CASSLGQGTGELFF
>TRBV5-1|-|TRBJ2-2|-
TGCGCCACCTCGCGAGCGGAACGCCTTCTGGGGGAGCTGTTTTTT
CATSRAERLLGELFF
>TRBV7-9|-|TRBJ1-2|TRBD1
TGTGCCAGCGAAGGATCAGGGACAGGGCCATCCTTC
CASEGSGTGPSF
>TRBV6-6|-|TRBJ2-7|-
TGTGCCAGCAGTTACTCATTACTAGCCTACGAGCAGTACTTC
CASSYSLLAYEQYF